In this sample, the clone carrying this T cell receptor beta chain turned up a few times. What it binds is not known. Method: immunoSEQ multiplex PCR; TCRdb's copy keeps in-frame clones and lacks some. In the table there are 8,000 to 10,000 clones, about 80% of which are singletons. Macro-dissection enriched premalignant or tumor cells before nucleic acid extraction. This specimen belongs to a study of immune evolution from preneoplasia to lung adenocarcinoma. Overall study results and limits: Normal lung had the highest top T cell clone frequencies. Normal lung had highest clonality; later lesions appeared denser, more diverse. Compared with EGFR-mutant or double wild-type lesions, KRAS-mutant nodules were more clonal.

The V end was cut by 2 bases, the J end by 2 bases, with 8 bases between. The CDR3 contains 15 residues. CDR1 and CDR2 from the germline V gene are SGDLS and YYNGEE. The V call is TRBV9, the J call TRBJ2-6; D assignment may be TRBD1 or TRBD2 (6 bases each). Sequenced sample: FFPE minimally invasive lung adenocarcinoma tissue. This TCR was recovered from a person aged 65 to 85 with lung adenocarcinoma. Some clones in this sample may be carry-over from other donors' samples. Here the CDR3 reads CASSVGGPGANVLTF. The CDR3 DNA follows: TGTGCCAGCAGCGTCGGGGGCCCTGGGGCCAACGTCCTGACTTTC.